This TCR beta chain was recorded in a study of beta chain features in type 1 diabetes. Study-wide points: For type 1 diabetes patients, VDJ junctions showed fewer insertions and more deletions. For patients, the naive, central memory and Treg TCRB repertoires appeared more alike than for healthy donors. TCRB CDR3s from Type 1 diabetes patients were moderately but significantly shorter in all four CD4+ subsets.

Sequencing targeted expressed TCRB transcripts, as all isolated RNA had been reverse transcribed. Produced via immunoSEQ multiplex PCR; TCRdb's table is partial and in-frame only. Among 250,000 to 300,000 clones, about 23% were seen once, and the ten largest hold 0.012%. This clone was counted only a few times. Its antigen remains unknown. CD4+ naive, central memory, regulatory and stem cell-like memory cells were sorted via CD45RO/CCR7/CD25/CD127/CD95/CD27. Populations isolated by sorting all had purity greater than 95%. The germline V gene encodes CDR1 MNHEY and CDR2 SMNVEV (reference sequence). The CDR3 totals 17 residues. V lost 2 bases, J lost 6 bases, and 19 bases lay in between.

The J gene is TRBJ1-4, the V gene TRBV27; TRBD1 is a possible D gene (6 bases). This TCR was recovered from a woman aged 25 to 39 with type 1 diabetes. Sequenced: naive CD4+ T cells from blood. The CDR3 sequence: CASSLGWQGYSYEKLFF. The DNA of the CDR3 is TGTGCCAGCAGTTTAGGGTGGCAGGGGTACTCGTATGAAAAACTGTTTTTT.